Below, 9 T cell receptor beta chains from the same sample are listed, as sequenced in a study of T-cell reconstitution after alpha-beta-depleted transplantation in children. Unique molecular identifiers were incorporated into the prepared TCRbeta library. TCRdb processed the PCR reads anew with MiXCR; each CDR3 protein has one entry. The profile shows about 420,000 distinct CDR3 sequences, roughly 16% of them singletons. The specimen comprised PBMCs, mostly from graft donor cells, sampled 360 days after TCRalphabeta/CD19-depleted stem cell transplant. Receptor source: a boy in the first two years of life who had a stem cell transplant for Wiskott-Aldrich syndrome, so the T cells may come from the graft donor.

V and J are TRBV5-1 and TRBJ2-3; 14 positions agree with TRBD2. CDR1 and CDR2 (germline): SGHRS, YFSETQ. The junction had 8 bases not matched to a gene; V was cut back by 2 bases and J by 3 bases. The CDR3 sequence is 18 residues long. Written as DNA, the CDR3 is TGCGCCAGCAGCTTAACCGGGACTAGCGGGAGAGGTACAGATACGCAGTATTTT. Its protein product is CASSLTGTSGRGTDTQYF.

The chain carries TRBV27 and TRBJ2-1; D not certain. Germline values: CDR1 MNHEY, CDR2 SMNVEV (reference sequence). V lost 2 bases and J lost 4, with 9 bases in between. The CDR3 length is 14 residues. The CDR3 DNA sequence: TGTGCCAGCAGTTTAACCACTCATTACAATGAGCAGTTCTTC. It is translated as CASSLTTHYNEQFF.

This clonotype was seen a handful of times. This chain uses TRBV4-1 with TRBJ1-2, with D maybe TRBD1 (5 bases). Trimming shortened V by 2 bases and J by 5 bases, and 15 bases separated the two germline ends. Germline V lookup: CDR1 MGHRA, CDR2 YSYEKL. The CDR3 consists of 15 residues. The CDR3 here is CASSQPGRILYGYTF. The CDR3 region has the DNA TGCGCCAGCAGCCAACCGGGACGGATTCTATATGGCTACACCTTC.

CDR3 bases: TGCAGCGTCTTGACAGGGCAGAACGTTCAGTACTTC. Amino acid sequence: CSVLTGQNVQYF. The J gene is TRBJ2-4, the V gene TRBV29-1; 7 bases map to TRBD1. The CDR3 runs 12 residues. Germline V gene lookup returns CDR1 SQVTM and CDR2 ANQGSEA. Trimming at V came to 6 bases and at J to 11 bases, leaving 10 bases not matched to a gene.

V gene TRBV10-1 combines with J gene TRBJ2-7, with 10 bases that match TRBD1. V dropped 4 bases and J dropped 5; count of bases not matched to a gene: 8. The CDR3 is 15 residues long. Germline values: CDR1 WNHNN, CDR2 SYGVQD (reference sequence). The CDR3 bases are TGCGCCAGCAGTGCCTCCGGGACAGGGGACCACGAGCAGTACTTC. This encodes CASSASGTGDHEQYF.

This clonotype was observed a few times. The rearrangement joins TRBV18 to TRBJ2-1, with 7 bases matching TRBD1. The CDR3 loop spans 15 amino acids. V lost 3 bases to trimming and J lost 8 bases; unmatched junction nucleotides: 10. Germline V gene sequence: CDR1 KGHSH, CDR2 LQKENI. In DNA, the CDR3 is TGTGCCAGCTCACCCCGACAGGGTTCTCGATATGAGCAGTTCTTC. This gives the protein CASSPRQGSRYEQFF.

This clonotype was picked up many times. This sequence joins TRBV9 and TRBJ2-2; the D is unclear. The CDR3 has 12 residues. Per the germline V gene, CDR1 is SGDLS and CDR2 is YYNGEE. V lost 1 base and J 7 bases, leaving 5 bases between the germline ends. The CDR3 nucleotides are TGTGCCAGCAGCGTATTTAGCGGGGAGCTGTTTTTT. Its protein is CASSVFSGELFF.

This clonotype has at least ten counts. V and J are TRBV12-3 or TRBV12-4 and TRBJ2-1; TRBD1 matches at 8 bases. This CDR3 is 15 amino acids long. V trimming: 8 bases; J trimming: 8 bases; junction bases outside the gene matches: 14. The CDR3 DNA reads TGTGCCAGCGACAGGGACAGGCCCCTCAAAGATGAGCAGTTCTTC. This codes for CASDRDRPLKDEQFF.

CDR3 DNA: TGTGCCAGCAGCAAAGGGGACAGGGACTCCTACAATGAGCAGTTCTTC. It yields the protein CASSKGDRDSYNEQFF. This rearrangement joins TRBV4-2 to TRBJ2-1; TRBD1 matches at 9 bases. Per the germline V gene, CDR1 is LGHNA and CDR2 is YNFKEQ. This CDR3 contains 16 residues. The J segment lost 0 bases and the V segment lost 5 bases, leaving 5 bases of the junction unmatched.